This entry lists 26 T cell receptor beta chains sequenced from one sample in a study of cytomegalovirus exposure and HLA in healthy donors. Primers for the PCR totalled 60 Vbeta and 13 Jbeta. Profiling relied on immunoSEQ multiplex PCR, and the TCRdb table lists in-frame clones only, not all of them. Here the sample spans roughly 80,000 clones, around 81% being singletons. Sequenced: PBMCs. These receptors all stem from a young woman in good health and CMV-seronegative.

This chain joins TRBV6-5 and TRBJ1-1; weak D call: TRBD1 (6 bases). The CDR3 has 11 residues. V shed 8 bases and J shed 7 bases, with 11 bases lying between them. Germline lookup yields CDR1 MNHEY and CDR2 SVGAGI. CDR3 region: CASGRGGEAFF. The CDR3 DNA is TGTGCCAGCGGGAGGGGGGGTGAAGCTTTCTTT.

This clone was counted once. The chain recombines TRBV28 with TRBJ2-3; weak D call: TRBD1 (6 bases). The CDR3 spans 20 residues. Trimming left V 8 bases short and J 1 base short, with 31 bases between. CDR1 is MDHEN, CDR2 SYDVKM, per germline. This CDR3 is CASSNPPAGAVLGGTDTQYF. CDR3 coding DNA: TGTGCCAGCTCAAACCCCCCGGCAGGGGCCGTTTTAGGGGGCACAGATACGCAGTATTTT.

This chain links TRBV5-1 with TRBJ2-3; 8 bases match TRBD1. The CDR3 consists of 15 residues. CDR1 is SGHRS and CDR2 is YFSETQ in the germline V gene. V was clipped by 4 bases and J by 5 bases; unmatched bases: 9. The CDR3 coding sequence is TGCGCCAGCAGCCAAAAACAGGGGGTAGGAGATACGCAGTATTTT. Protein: CASSQKQGVGDTQYF.

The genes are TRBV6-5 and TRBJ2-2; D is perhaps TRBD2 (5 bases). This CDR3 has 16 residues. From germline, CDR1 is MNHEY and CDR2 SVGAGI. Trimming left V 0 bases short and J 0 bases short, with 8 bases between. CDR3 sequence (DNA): TGTGCCAGCAGTTACTCGGCCGGGACGAACACCGGGGAGCTGTTTTTT. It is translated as CASSYSAGTNTGELFF.

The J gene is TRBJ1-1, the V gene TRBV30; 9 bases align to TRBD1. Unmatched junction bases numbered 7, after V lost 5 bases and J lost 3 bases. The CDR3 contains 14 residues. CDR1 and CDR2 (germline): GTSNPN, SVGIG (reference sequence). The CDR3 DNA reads TGTGCCTGGGGTAAGACAGGGGGTGACACTGAAGCTTTCTTT. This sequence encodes CAWGKTGGDTEAFF.

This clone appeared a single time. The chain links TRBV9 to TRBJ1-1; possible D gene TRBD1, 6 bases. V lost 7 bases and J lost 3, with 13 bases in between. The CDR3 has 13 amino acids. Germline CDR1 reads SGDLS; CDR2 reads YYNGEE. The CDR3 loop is CASGRGGDTEAFF. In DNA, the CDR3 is TGTGCCAGCGGGAGAGGGGGGGACACTGAAGCTTTCTTT. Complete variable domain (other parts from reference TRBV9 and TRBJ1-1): DSGVTQTPKHLITATGQRVTLRCSPRSGDLSVYWYQQSLDQGLQFLIQYYNGEERAKGNILERFSAQQFPDLHSELNLSSLELGDSALYFCASGRGGDTEAFFGQGTRLTVV.

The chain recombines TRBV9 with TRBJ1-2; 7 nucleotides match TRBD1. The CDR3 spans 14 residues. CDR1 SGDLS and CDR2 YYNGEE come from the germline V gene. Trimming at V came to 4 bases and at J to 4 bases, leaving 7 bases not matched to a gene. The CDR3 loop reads CASSPDRQAYGYTF. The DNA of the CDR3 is TGTGCCAGCAGCCCGGACAGGCAGGCCTATGGCTACACCTTC.

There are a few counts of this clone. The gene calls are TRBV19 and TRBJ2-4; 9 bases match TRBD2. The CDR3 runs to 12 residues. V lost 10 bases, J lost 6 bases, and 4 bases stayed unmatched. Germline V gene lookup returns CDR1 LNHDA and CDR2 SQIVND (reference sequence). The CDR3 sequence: CATTTSGNIQYF. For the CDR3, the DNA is TGTGCCACTACGACTAGCGGAAACATTCAGTACTTC.

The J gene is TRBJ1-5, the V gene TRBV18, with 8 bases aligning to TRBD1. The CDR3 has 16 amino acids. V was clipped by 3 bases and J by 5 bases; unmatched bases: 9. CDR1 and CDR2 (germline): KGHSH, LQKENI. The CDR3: CASSPDRARADQPQHF. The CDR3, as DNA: TGTGCCAGCTCACCGGACAGGGCAAGGGCCGATCAGCCCCAGCATTTT.

The CDR3 is CASTPGQGPTYEQYF. DNA of the CDR3: TGTGCCAGCACTCCAGGACAGGGACCAACCTACGAGCAGTACTTC. The V and J genes are TRBV25-1 and TRBJ2-7; 8 bases match TRBD1. The CDR3 is made up of 15 amino acids. CDR1 is MGHDK and CDR2 is SYGVNS in the germline V gene. With 7 bases clipped from V and 2 bases from J, the junction kept 10 bases outside the gene matches.

Here the CDR3 DNA reads TGTGCCAGCAGTGCTCTAGCGGCGGGGGGCAATGAGCAGTTCTTC. This sequence encodes CASSALAAGGNEQFF. V usage is TRBV2 and J usage is TRBJ2-1, with TRBD2 matching over 8 bases. Germline CDR1 reads SNHLY; CDR2 reads FYNNEI. The CDR3 runs 15 residues. The V gene end was trimmed by 4 bases and the J gene end by 6 bases; junction bases not matched to a gene: 8.

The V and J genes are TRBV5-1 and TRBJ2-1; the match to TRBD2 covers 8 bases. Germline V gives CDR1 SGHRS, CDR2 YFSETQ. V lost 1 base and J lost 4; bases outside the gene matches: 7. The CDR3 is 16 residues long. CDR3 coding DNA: TGCGCCAGCAGCTTGTCCGGCGGGAGGTCATACAATGAGCAGTTCTTC. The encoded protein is CASSLSGGRSYNEQFF.

CDR3: CASSLELAGDFSDEQFF. The CDR3 DNA follows: TGTGCCAGCAGCTTAGAACTAGCGGGAGACTTTAGCGATGAGCAGTTCTTC. V usage is TRBV7-2 and J usage is TRBJ2-1; 11 bases map to TRBD2. Germline loops: CDR1 SGHTA, CDR2 FQGNSA. The CDR3 has 17 amino acids. With 1 base clipped from V and 8 bases from J, the junction kept 10 bases outside the gene matches.

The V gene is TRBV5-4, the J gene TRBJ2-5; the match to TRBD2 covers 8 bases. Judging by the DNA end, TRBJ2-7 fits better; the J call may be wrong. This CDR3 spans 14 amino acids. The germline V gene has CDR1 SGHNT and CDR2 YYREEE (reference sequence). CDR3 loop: CASSGGAGMHEQYF. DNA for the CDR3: TGTGCCAGCTCCGGGGGGGCAGGGATGCACGAGCAGTACTTC.

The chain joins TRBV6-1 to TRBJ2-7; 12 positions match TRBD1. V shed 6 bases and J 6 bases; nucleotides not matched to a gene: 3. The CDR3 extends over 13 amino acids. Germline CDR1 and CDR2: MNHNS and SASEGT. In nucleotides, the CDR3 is TGTGCCAGCAGGGGGACAGGGGGCGGCGAGCAGTACTTC. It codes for CASRGTGGGEQYF.

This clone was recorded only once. CDR3 sequence: CASSQAVGRNTGELFF. CDR3 nucleotide sequence: TGTGCCAGCAGCCAAGCTGTGGGGAGAAACACCGGGGAGCTGTTTTTT. The rearrangement links TRBV4-2 to TRBJ2-2, with a possible D match to TRBD2 (5 bases). CDR1 is LGHNA and CDR2 is YNFKEQ in the germline V gene. Trimming shortened V by 1 base and J by 2 bases, and 11 bases separated the two germline ends. The CDR3 has 16 amino acids.

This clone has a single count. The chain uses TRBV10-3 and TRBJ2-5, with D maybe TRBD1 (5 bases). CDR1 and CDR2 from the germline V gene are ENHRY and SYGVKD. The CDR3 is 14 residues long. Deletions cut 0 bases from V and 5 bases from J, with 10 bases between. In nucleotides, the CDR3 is TGTGCCATCAGTGAGTCATCAGGGCGGGAGACCCAGTACTTC. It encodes CAISESSGRETQYF.

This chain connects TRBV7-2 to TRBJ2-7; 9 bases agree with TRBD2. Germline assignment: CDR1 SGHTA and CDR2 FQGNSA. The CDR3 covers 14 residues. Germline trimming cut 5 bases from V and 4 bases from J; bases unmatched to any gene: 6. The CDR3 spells CASSPGLAQYEQYF. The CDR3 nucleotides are TGTGCCAGCAGCCCAGGACTAGCGCAATACGAGCAGTACTTC.

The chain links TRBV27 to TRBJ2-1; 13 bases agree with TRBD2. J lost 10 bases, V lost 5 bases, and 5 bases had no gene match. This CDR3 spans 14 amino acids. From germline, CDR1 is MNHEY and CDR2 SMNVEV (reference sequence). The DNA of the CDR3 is TGTGCCAGCAGTATTGGGACTAGCGGGGAGGAGCAGTTCTTC. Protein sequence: CASSIGTSGEEQFF.

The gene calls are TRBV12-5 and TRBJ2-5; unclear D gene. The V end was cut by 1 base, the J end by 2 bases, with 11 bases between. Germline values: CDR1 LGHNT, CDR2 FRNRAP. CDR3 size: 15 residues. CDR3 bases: TGTGCTAGTGGTTTGGGTAATCGGGTACAAGAGACCCAGTACTTC. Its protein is CASGLGNRVQETQYF. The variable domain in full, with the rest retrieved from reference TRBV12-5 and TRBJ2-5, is DARVTQTPRHKVTEMGQEVTMRCQPILGHNTVFWYRQTMMQGLELLAYFRNRAPLDDSGMPKDRFSAEMPDATLATLKIQPSEPRDSAVYFCASGLGNRVQETQYFGPGTRLLVL.

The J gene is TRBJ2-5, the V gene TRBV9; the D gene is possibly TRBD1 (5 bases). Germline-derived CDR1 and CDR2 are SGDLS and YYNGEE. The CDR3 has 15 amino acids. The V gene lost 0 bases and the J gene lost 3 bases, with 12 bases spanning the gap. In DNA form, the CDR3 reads TGTGCCAGCAGCGTAGACAGGACAAGGGAAGAGACCCAGTACTTC. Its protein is CASSVDRTREETQYF.

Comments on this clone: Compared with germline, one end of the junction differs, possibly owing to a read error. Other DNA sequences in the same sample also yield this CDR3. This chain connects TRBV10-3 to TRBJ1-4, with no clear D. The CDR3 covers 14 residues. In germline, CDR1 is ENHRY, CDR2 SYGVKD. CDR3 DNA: TGTGCCATCAGTGACAGCGCAACTAATGAAAAGCTGTTTTTT. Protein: CAISDSATNEKLFF.

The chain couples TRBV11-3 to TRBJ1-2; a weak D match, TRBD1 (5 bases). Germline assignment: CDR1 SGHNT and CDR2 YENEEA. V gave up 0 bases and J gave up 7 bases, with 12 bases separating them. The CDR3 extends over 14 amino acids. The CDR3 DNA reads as TGTGCCAGCAGCTTAGATGTAGGGGAGGGTGGCTACACCTTC. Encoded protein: CASSLDVGEGGYTF.

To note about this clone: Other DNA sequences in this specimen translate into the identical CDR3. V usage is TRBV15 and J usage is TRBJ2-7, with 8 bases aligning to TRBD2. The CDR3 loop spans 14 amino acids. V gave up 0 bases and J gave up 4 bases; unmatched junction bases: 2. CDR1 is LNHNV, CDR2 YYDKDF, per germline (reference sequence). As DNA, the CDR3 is TGTGCCACCAGCAGAGATCGGGGGGGTTACGAGCAGTACTTC. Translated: CATSRDRGGYEQYF.

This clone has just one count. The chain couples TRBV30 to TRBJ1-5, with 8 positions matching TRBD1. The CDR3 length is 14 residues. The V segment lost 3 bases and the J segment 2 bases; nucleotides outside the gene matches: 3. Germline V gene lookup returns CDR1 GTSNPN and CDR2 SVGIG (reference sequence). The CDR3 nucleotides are TGTGCCTGGAGAGCGACAGGGGGCAATCAGCCCCAGCATTTT. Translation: CAWRATGGNQPQHF.

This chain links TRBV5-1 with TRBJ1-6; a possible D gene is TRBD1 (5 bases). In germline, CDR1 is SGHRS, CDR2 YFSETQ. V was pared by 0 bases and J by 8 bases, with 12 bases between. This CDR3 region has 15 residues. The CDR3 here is CASSLAGTSDSPLHF. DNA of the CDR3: TGCGCCAGCAGCTTGGCTGGGACTAGTGATTCACCCCTCCACTTT.